The clone carrying this T cell receptor (beta chain) was recorded once. Its antigen is unknown. TCRdb analysed the RT-PCR reads with MiXCR anew, one entry per CDR3 protein. Altogether 400,000 to 550,000 distinct CDR3 sequences are present, roughly 27% being singletons, with the ten largest covering over 1.5%. V shed 0 bases and J shed 4 bases, with 15 bases lying between them. The CDR3 covers 16 residues. Per the germline V gene, CDR1 is LGHDT and CDR2 is YNNKEL (reference sequence). The data were obtained in a study of response to subunit inactivated influenza vaccine. Study-level results: Authors proposed each seasonal influenza vaccination draws in few new T cells.

Specimen: CD4+ T cells sorted from PBMCs, collected 5 days after vaccination. V and J are TRBV3-1 and TRBJ2-5; D ambiguous. This sequence originates from a man between 50 and 59 years old who received an inactivated influenza vaccine. The DNA of the CDR3 is TGTGCCAGCAGCCAAGAGCGGAGCTCGGTGGTAGAGACCCAGTACTTC. It is translated as CASSQERSSVVETQYF.